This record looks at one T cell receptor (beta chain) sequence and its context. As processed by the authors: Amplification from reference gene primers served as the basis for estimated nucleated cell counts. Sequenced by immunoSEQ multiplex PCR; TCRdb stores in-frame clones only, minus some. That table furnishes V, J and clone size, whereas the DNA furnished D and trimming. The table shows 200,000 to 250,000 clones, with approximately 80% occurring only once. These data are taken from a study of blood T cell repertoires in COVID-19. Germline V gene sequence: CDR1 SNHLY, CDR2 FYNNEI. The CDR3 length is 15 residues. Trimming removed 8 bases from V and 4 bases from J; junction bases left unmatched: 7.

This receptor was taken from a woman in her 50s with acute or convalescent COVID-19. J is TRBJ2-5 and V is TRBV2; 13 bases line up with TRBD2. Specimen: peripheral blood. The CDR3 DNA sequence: TGTGCCAGCGTTGGACTAGCGGGGGTATCAGAGACCCAGTACTTC. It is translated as CASVGLAGVSETQYF.